The rows below give T cell receptor beta chains drawn from one sample of a study of CD8 T cells in ankylosing spondylitis. TCRdb recomputed calls from the 5' RACE reads with MiXCR, one row per CDR3 protein. The data contain hundreds of thousands of distinct CDR3 sequences, 25% to 30% of them singletons. Sample: blood, either unsorted or a sorted T cell fraction (not recorded which). These receptors all stem from a male donor with ankylosing spondylitis. Each CDR3 is given with its conserved first and last residue. A D gene is named only where the DNA matches it firmly. Rows may omit the clone size; those that give it use once, few, many or a size class.

length: 16; D: NA; size: few; V: TRBV6-1; J: TRBJ1-5; DNA: TGTGCCAGCAGTGAAAGGCCTACTAATAGCAATCAGCCCCAGCATTTT; CDR3: CASSERPTNSNQPQHF
length: 16; D: NA; size: NA; V: TRBV7-9; J: TRBJ1-1; DNA: TGTGCCAGCAGCTTAGGGTTTGGGAGGAAGGACACTGAAGCTTTCTTT; CDR3: CASSLGFGRKDTEAFF
length: 15; D: NA; size: NA; V: TRBV5-1; J: TRBJ2-6; DNA: TGCGCCAGCAGCTCAGGGACCCCTGGGGCCAACGTCCTGACTTTC; CDR3: CASSSGTPGANVLTF
length: 15; D: NA; size: NA; V: TRBV10-3; J: TRBJ1-2; DNA: TGTGCCATCAGTGAGTCGGGACTCCCGATGGACGGCTACACCTTC; CDR3: CAISESGLPMDGYTF
length: 15; D: TRBD1; size: once; V: TRBV20-1; J: TRBJ1-1; DNA: TGCAGTGCTAGATCAGGGGGAGTTATGAACACTGAAGCTTTCTTT; CDR3: CSARSGGVMNTEAFF
length: 12; D: NA; size: NA; V: TRBV12-3/TRBV12-4; J: TRBJ1-1; DNA: TGTGCCAGCAGCCCTTCCGGGACCAGAGCTTTCTTT; CDR3: CASSPSGTRAFF
length: 15; D: NA; size: NA; V: TRBV10-3; J: TRBJ2-7; DNA: TGTGCCATCACCTCGGACGCATTCAACTCCTACGAGCAGTACTTC; CDR3: CAITSDAFNSYEQYF
length: 16; D: NA; size: NA; V: TRBV12-3/TRBV12-4; J: TRBJ2-1; DNA: TGTGCCAGCAGTTTCGAGGGAATTACTGGTTACAATGAGCAGTTCTTC; CDR3: CASSFEGITGYNEQFF
length: 15; D: NA; size: NA; V: TRBV2; J: TRBJ2-2; DNA: TGTGCCAGCATGGCTGGGACTCATAACACCGGGGAGCAGTTTTTT; CDR3: CASMAGTHNTGEQFF
length: 15; D: TRBD1; size: NA; V: TRBV30; J: TRBJ2-3; DNA: TGTGCCTGGAGTATAGGGACAGGGGCCCAAGATACGCAGTATTTT; CDR3: CAWSIGTGAQDTQYF
length: 13; D: NA; size: NA; V: TRBV6-6; J: TRBJ2-2; DNA: TGTGCCAGCACCGACACGAACACCGGGGAGCTGTTTTTT; CDR3: CASTDTNTGELFF
length: 13; D: TRBD1; size: NA; V: TRBV20-1; J: TRBJ2-7; DNA: TGCAGTGCCACAGGGGCACCTGGGTACGAGCAGTACTTC; CDR3: CSATGAPGYEQYF
length: 13; D: NA; size: few; V: TRBV29-1; J: TRBJ2-5; DNA: TGCAGCGTTGGCAAGGGCAGCCAAGAGACCCAGTACTTC; CDR3: CSVGKGSQETQYF
length: 16; D: NA; size: NA; V: TRBV7-9; J: TRBJ2-7; DNA: TGTGCCAGCAGCATGAGAAACAGGGGACTCGCCTACGAGCAGTACTTC; CDR3: CASSMRNRGLAYEQYF
length: 16; D: NA; size: NA; V: TRBV3-1; J: TRBJ2-1; DNA: TGTGCCAGCAGCCAAGATCCCCCTGCCTGGGGCAATGAGCAGTTCTTC; CDR3: CASSQDPPAWGNEQFF
length: 15; D: NA; size: NA; V: TRBV30; J: TRBJ2-5; DNA: TGTGCCTGGAGTGTACTACGGGCCCCCCAAGAGACCCAGTACTTC; CDR3: CAWSVLRAPQETQYF
length: 16; D: TRBD1; size: NA; V: TRBV12-3/TRBV12-4; J: TRBJ1-4; DNA: TGTGCCAGCAGTTTAGAACAGGGGGCGCAAAATGAAAAACTGTTTTTT; CDR3: CASSLEQGAQNEKLFF
length: 16; D: TRBD1; size: many; V: TRBV12-3/TRBV12-4; J: TRBJ2-5; DNA: TGTGCCAGCAGTTTGGGCGCGACAGGGGGCACGAAGACCCAGTACTTC; CDR3: CASSLGATGGTKTQYF
length: 13; D: NA; size: NA; V: TRBV5-1; J: TRBJ2-1; DNA: TGCGCCAGCAACGGACAGTCCTACAATGAGCAGTTCTTC; CDR3: CASNGQSYNEQFF
length: 14; D: NA; size: NA; V: TRBV29-1; J: TRBJ1-5; DNA: TGCAGCGTTGAAGATCGGGGCCTCCGGCAGCCCCAGCATTTT; CDR3: CSVEDRGLRQPQHF
length: 14; D: NA; size: few; V: TRBV2; J: TRBJ2-1; DNA: TGTGCCAGCTCCCCGGGACTTCCTTACAATGAGCAGTTCTTC; CDR3: CASSPGLPYNEQFF
length: 16; D: TRBD1; size: NA; V: TRBV5-1; J: TRBJ1-2; DNA: TGCGCCAGCAGCTTGGACCCCCGGACAGGGCTTAATGGCTACACCTTC; CDR3: CASSLDPRTGLNGYTF
length: 17; D: NA; size: few; V: TRBV5-1; J: TRBJ2-5; DNA: TGCGCCAGCAGCTTGGGAGGTCGGGGCGCGCAAAGAGAGACCCAGTACTTC; CDR3: CASSLGGRGAQRETQYF
length: 15; D: NA; size: NA; V: TRBV2; J: TRBJ2-6; DNA: TGTGCCAGCAGTACCTCACAGACCGGGGCCAACGTCCTGACTTTC; CDR3: CASSTSQTGANVLTF
length: 13; D: NA; size: few; V: TRBV12-3/TRBV12-4; J: TRBJ1-5; DNA: TGTGCCAGCACAAAGGGCCACAATCAGCCCCAGCATTTT; CDR3: CASTKGHNQPQHF
length: 14; D: TRBD1; size: NA; V: TRBV5-1; J: TRBJ2-7; DNA: TGCGCCAGCGGCCAAGGACAGGGGGCCTACGAGCAGTACTTC; CDR3: CASGQGQGAYEQYF
length: 13; D: NA; size: NA; V: TRBV20-1; J: TRBJ2-1; DNA: TGCAGTGCCCCCTGGATAGAAAGGCGTGAGCAGTTCTTC; CDR3: CSAPWIERREQFF
length: 13; D: NA; size: few; V: TRBV6-2/TRBV6-3; J: TRBJ2-2; DNA: TGTGCCAGCAGTTACCCCCTGGGCGGGGAGCTGTTTTTT; CDR3: CASSYPLGGELFF
length: 14; D: NA; size: NA; V: TRBV19; J: TRBJ2-3; DNA: TGTGCCAGTAGTGGGAACAAGAGCACAGATACGCAGTATTTT; CDR3: CASSGNKSTDTQYF
length: 15; D: TRBD2; size: many; V: TRBV5-6; J: TRBJ2-1; DNA: TGTGCCAGCAGCTTAGTCCTAGCGGGTATCAATGAGCAGTTCTTC; CDR3: CASSLVLAGINEQFF
length: 16; D: TRBD2; size: few; V: TRBV24-1; J: TRBJ2-1; DNA: TGTGCCACCAGTGATGGGGGGGTTATTAGCTACAATGAGCAGTTCTTC; CDR3: CATSDGGVISYNEQFF
length: 18; D: TRBD1; size: NA; V: TRBV12-3/TRBV12-4; J: TRBJ2-5; DNA: TGTGCCAGCAGTTTCGGCCTGGGTAAGACAGGGAAGCAAGAGACCCAGTACTTC; CDR3: CASSFGLGKTGKQETQYF
length: 15; D: TRBD2; size: NA; V: TRBV20-1; J: TRBJ2-2; DNA: TGCAGTGCCCAGGGACTAGCGCCCCCCACCGGGGAGCTGTTTTTT; CDR3: CSAQGLAPPTGELFF
length: 17; D: TRBD2; size: NA; V: TRBV5-6; J: TRBJ2-1; DNA: TGTGCCAGCAGCTTGGGGGCTAGCGGATCGACCTACAATGAGCAGTTCTTC; CDR3: CASSLGASGSTYNEQFF
length: 15; D: NA; size: NA; V: TRBV6-2/TRBV6-3; J: TRBJ1-4; DNA: TGTGCCAGCAGTCGACCCTCACGGGGTTATGAAAAACTGTTTTTT; CDR3: CASSRPSRGYEKLFF
length: 12; D: NA; size: many; V: TRBV7-9; J: TRBJ2-1; DNA: TGTGCCACCATACCACTCTACAATGAGCAGTTCTTC; CDR3: CATIPLYNEQFF
length: 11; D: NA; size: few; V: TRBV3-1; J: TRBJ2-1; DNA: TGTGCCAGCAGCCAGTGGAATGAGCAGTTCTTC; CDR3: CASSQWNEQFF
length: 15; D: NA; size: NA; V: TRBV5-6; J: TRBJ2-1; DNA: TGTGCCAGCAGACTAAACTCCCTCTCCTACAATGAGCAGTTCTTC; CDR3: CASRLNSLSYNEQFF
length: 15; D: TRBD1; size: once; V: TRBV7-9; J: TRBJ1-5; DNA: TGTGCCAGCAGTCTCACAGGGGGACGAGATCAGCCCCAGCATTTT; CDR3: CASSLTGGRDQPQHF
length: 14; D: TRBD1; size: NA; V: TRBV5-1; J: TRBJ1-6; DNA: TGCGCCAGCAGCTTCCGGGACAGTAATTCACCCCTCCACTTT; CDR3: CASSFRDSNSPLHF
length: 15; D: NA; size: NA; V: TRBV5-1; J: TRBJ1-1; DNA: TGCGCCAGCAGCTTGGGTGGGTTAGAGGCAGGGGATGCTTTCTTT; CDR3: CASSLGGLEAGDAFF
length: 14; D: NA; size: NA; V: TRBV3-1; J: TRBJ2-4; DNA: TGTGCCAGCAGCCGAACGGAAGCCAAAAACATTCAGTACTTC; CDR3: CASSRTEAKNIQYF
length: 14; D: NA; size: NA; V: TRBV6-1; J: TRBJ2-1; DNA: TGTGCCAGCAGAAAACTAGACCCTTACAATGAGCAGTTCTTC; CDR3: CASRKLDPYNEQFF
length: 17; D: NA; size: few; V: TRBV20-1; J: TRBJ1-4; DNA: TGCAGTGCTAGAGAGGTCGGACTTAAACTAGCAAGCGAAAAACTGTTTTTT; CDR3: CSAREVGLKLASEKLFF
length: 15; D: NA; size: few; V: TRBV20-1; J: TRBJ1-1; DNA: TGCAGTGCTAGAGATGCCTTACTGGGATGGGCTGAAGCTTTCTTT; CDR3: CSARDALLGWAEAFF